The 18 T cell receptor beta chains reported below all come from one sample, sequenced in a study of cytomegalovirus exposure and HLA in healthy donors. PCR used 60 Vbeta primers and 13 Jbeta primers. Generated by immunoSEQ multiplex PCR, the TCRdb table keeps only in-frame clones and is missing some. Of some 160,000 clones in the sample, 80% were seen once. Sequenced: PBMCs. The source of these receptors is a male donor in good health and CMV-seronegative.

The chain has TRBV5-1 and TRBJ2-7; 10 bases are shared with TRBD1. Germline loops: CDR1 SGHRS, CDR2 YFSETQ. CDR3 length: 15 amino acids. V was clipped by 0 bases and J by 5 bases; unmatched bases: 5. The CDR3 is CASSLGGQGIHEQYF. DNA for the CDR3: TGCGCCAGCAGCTTGGGGGGACAGGGGATCCACGAGCAGTACTTC.

The J gene is TRBJ1-2, the V gene TRBV29-1; a weak D match, TRBD1 (6 bases). The CDR3 totals 16 residues. V lost 3 bases to trimming and J lost 4 bases, with 21 bases between them. Germline V lookup: CDR1 SQVTM, CDR2 ANQGSEA. The CDR3 sequence: CSVDQGRTDYSYGYTF. Here the CDR3 DNA reads TGCAGCGTTGATCAGGGGCGTACCGATTACAGCTATGGCTACACCTTC.

This chain links TRBV5-6 with TRBJ1-2, with D unclear. The CDR3 length is 12 residues. Trimming removed 1 base from V and 10 bases from J, with 11 bases in between. Germline V lookup: CDR1 SGHDT, CDR2 YYEEEE. Here the CDR3 reads CASSLSESTYTF. The CDR3 DNA follows: TGTGCCAGCAGCTTGAGTGAGAGCACCTACACCTTC.

The rearrangement uses TRBV5-1 and TRBJ1-6; 7 bases are shared with TRBD1. Trimming cost V 3 bases and J 7 bases; bases outside gene matches: 7. The CDR3 consists of 15 residues. In germline, CDR1 is SGHRS, CDR2 YFSETQ. The CDR3: CASSSGQVSNSPLHF. Here the CDR3 DNA reads TGCGCCAGCAGCTCTGGACAGGTCAGCAATTCACCCCTCCACTTT.

The rearrangement links TRBV6-6 to TRBJ2-2; D call uncertain. The germline V and J ends were trimmed by 7 bases and 0 bases, with 6 bases remaining between them. The CDR3 consists of 13 residues. Germline CDR1 MNHNY, CDR2 SVGAGI (reference sequence). For the CDR3, the DNA is TGTGCCAGCACCCCAGCGAACACCGGGGAGCTGTTTTTT. Its protein product is CASTPANTGELFF.

The chain employs TRBV10-1 and TRBJ2-1; D remains ambiguous. In germline, CDR1 is WNHNN, CDR2 SYGVQD (reference sequence). The CDR3 sequence is 12 residues long. V was clipped by 3 bases and J by 4 bases, with 4 bases between them. The CDR3, as DNA: TGCGCCAGCAGTGACAGGTACAATGAGCAGTTCTTC. This sequence encodes CASSDRYNEQFF.

The rearrangement links TRBV29-1 to TRBJ2-1; a possible D gene is TRBD1 (7 bases). The V end was cut by 7 bases, the J end by 0 bases, with 10 bases between. The germline CDR1 and CDR2 sequences are SQVTM and ANQGSEA. The CDR3 has 13 residues. CDR3 sequence (DNA): TGCAGCGCGCGGGACAGCTCCTACAATGAGCAGTTCTTC. Translating it yields CSARDSSYNEQFF.

The chain carries TRBV5-1 and TRBJ1-5; the match to TRBD1 covers 10 bases. In germline, CDR1 is SGHRS, CDR2 YFSETQ. The CDR3 sequence is 17 residues long. V lost 4 bases to trimming and J lost 4 bases; unmatched junction nucleotides: 11. CDR3 DNA sequence: TGCGCCAGCAGCCCGGACGGACAGGGGGTAGGAAATCAGCCCCAGCATTTT. It codes for CASSPDGQGVGNQPQHF.

This clone turned up a few times. The chain links TRBV19 to TRBJ2-7; TRBD1 agrees at 7 bases. The length of the CDR3 is 14 residues. The V gene end was trimmed by 10 bases and the J gene end by 2 bases; junction bases not matched to a gene: 11. The germline V gene encodes CDR1 LNHDA and CDR2 SQIVND (reference sequence). CDR3 in amino acids: CATSRGTGAYEQYF. In DNA form, the CDR3 reads TGTGCCACATCACGAGGAACAGGGGCCTACGAGCAGTACTTC.

This rearrangement joins TRBV10-3 to TRBJ1-2, with 10 bases fitting TRBD1. CDR3 length: 13 residues. V was clipped by 8 bases and J by 6 bases; unmatched bases: 6. Germline CDR1 and CDR2: ENHRY and SYGVKD. The CDR3 nucleotides read TGTGCCATCCGGGACAGGGGAGGGGATGGCTACACCTTC. Translated, it gives CAIRDRGGDGYTF.

The chain joins TRBV13 to TRBJ1-1; 8 bases are a match to TRBD1. Germline V gene sequence: CDR1 PRHDT, CDR2 FYEKMQ (reference sequence). J lost 0 bases, V lost 6 bases, and 9 bases had no gene match. The CDR3 covers 16 residues. CDR3 amino acids: CASSHRTGRLNTEAFF. CDR3 coding DNA: TGTGCCAGCAGTCACCGGACAGGGAGGTTGAACACTGAAGCTTTCTTT.

The chain uses TRBV6-6 and TRBJ1-1, with unresolved D. V was trimmed by 10 bases and J by 1 base, leaving 13 bases between them. The CDR3 extends over 13 amino acids. Germline CDR1 reads MNHNY; CDR2 reads SVGAGI (reference sequence). The CDR3 protein is CATKLNQNTEAFF. The CDR3, as DNA: TGTGCCACCAAACTCAATCAGAACACTGAAGCTTTCTTT.

The chain employs TRBV6-1 and TRBJ1-2, with TRBD1 matching 7 bases. Per germline, CDR1 MNHNS and CDR2 SASEGT. J was trimmed by 4 bases and V by 5 bases; bases with no gene match: 7. The CDR3 totals 14 residues. CDR3 residues: CASSSDRSGYGYTF. The CDR3 DNA sequence: TGTGCCAGCAGTTCGGACAGGAGTGGCTATGGCTACACCTTC.

The J gene is TRBJ2-5, the V gene TRBV7-8; D unresolved. The end of the DNA aligns better with TRBJ2-7, so the J call may be wrong. This CDR3 has 14 amino acids. CDR1 is SGHVS, CDR2 FQNEAQ, per germline. The CDR3 spells CASSSVEAVIEQYF. Written as DNA, the CDR3 is TGTGCCAGCAGCTCAGTCGAGGCGGTAATCGAGCAGTACTTC.

DNA for the CDR3: TGCGCCAGCAGCCAAGGCCGGGGAGACGGGTATTGGAGCTCTGGGGCCAACGTCCTGACTTTC. This translates into CASSQGRGDGYWSSGANVLTF. The chain is built from TRBV4-1 and TRBJ2-6; a weak D match, TRBD2 (5 bases). Trimming took off 1 base at V and 0 bases at J, with 22 bases between the two ends. Germline assignment: CDR1 MGHRA and CDR2 YSYEKL. This CDR3 is built from 21 residues.

The J gene is TRBJ1-5, the V gene TRBV29-1, with TRBD1 matching 9 bases. J gave up 4 bases and V 6 bases, and 1 base lay outside the gene matches. Germline CDR1 and CDR2: SQVTM and ANQGSEA. This CDR3 is 12 amino acids long. CDR3 protein: CSVGQGNQPQHF. CDR3 DNA sequence: TGCAGCGTCGGACAGGGGAATCAGCCCCAGCATTTT.

The rearrangement links TRBV6-1 to TRBJ2-7; 8 bases match TRBD1. In germline, CDR1 is MNHNS, CDR2 SASEGT. The CDR3 loop spans 14 amino acids. V dropped 10 bases and J dropped 0; count of bases not matched to a gene: 8. The CDR3 loop reads CATETGAHSYEQYF. CDR3 DNA: TGTGCCACCGAGACAGGGGCGCACTCCTACGAGCAGTACTTC.

CDR3 sequence reads: CASSDVGGDSYNEQFF. CDR3 nucleotide sequence: TGTGCCAGCAGTGACGTCGGCGGGGACTCCTACAATGAGCAGTTCTTC. The chain recombines TRBV6-1 with TRBJ2-1, with D possibly being TRBD2 (6 bases). The CDR3 extends over 16 amino acids. Trimming shortened V by 3 bases and J by 0 bases, and 12 bases separated the two germline ends. Germline values: CDR1 MNHNS, CDR2 SASEGT.